The text below deals with one T cell receptor (beta chain). This clone was seen a few times. Its antigen is not yet known. Within one base of it there is no much larger clone, and no base qualities were kept. This sample is part of a study of identifying expanded T cells in peripheral blood (dated by TCRdb to between 2018 and 2021). About the investigation overall: Four technical replicates, made by sequencing separate aliquots from the same pool of genomic DNA, were compared pairwise.

The paper as a whole reports these results and caveats: It was expected by the authors that biological variance in healthy repertoires might increase further over much longer intervals, such as months to years. The beta-binomial model significantly reduced the number of clones called differentially abundant and the false-positive rate across all healthy-donor time intervals. Between technical replicates the binomial model flagged about 1.2 differentially abundant clones, whereas over around 2 weeks the binomial model flagged about 16.4 and over about four weeks 19 to 20. For all healthy donors, the variance in clone template counts between approximately 2-week samples rose significantly as total template count increased.

No immune events such as infections were documented for the healthy donors during the collection period. Time-dependent variance in a beta-binomial model of T-cell clone differential abundance was calibrated using healthy-donor blood repertoires as a training cohort. The training cohort comprised about ten healthy donors, 3 female and 7 male. On average the donors were 43 years old, and their ages spanned roughly 29 to 64 years. Whole blood, obtained from a commercial supplier, was collected from each healthy donor at three time points spaced roughly 2 weeks apart. For immunosequencing, genomic DNA was extracted from unsorted whole blood. The immunoSEQ Assay, which relies on bias-controlled multiplex PCR amplification of genomic DNA, was used to profile TCRbeta CDR3 regions. Turning to the authors' computational methods: The absolute abundance of each unique TCRbeta CDR3 region was quantified after sequences were collapsed and filtered. Two models were used to test differential abundance: a binomial model (Fisher-equivalent) and a beta-binomial model that adds time-dependent variance fitted from healthy donors. Clones with fewer than 5 combined templates were removed, and differential abundance was called for clones with a Benjamini-Hochberg FDR below 0.01. In the beta-binomial model, variance was expressed as a function of the total template count across the two samples, in the form v = (b*log(k)+a)^2. TCRdb took this table from immuneACCESS and kept in-frame rearrangements with V and J called. Such tables lack part of the clones; where checked against another copy, unresolved V genes explain under half of the gap, and the rest is unexplained. V and J calls and clone size come straight from that table; D and trimming were deduced from the DNA. For this sample there are around 78,000 clones; approximately 84% appear just once. About 18% of the sample rests with the top ten.

Taken from cysteine to phenylalanine, the CDR3 has 14 residues. The CDR3 DNA has 42 bases and is translated from base 1. From the germline V gene (reference sequence), CDR1 is LNHDA and CDR2 is SQIVND. V lost 6 bases and J lost 6 bases, and the count of bases not matched to a germline gene is 10. Material for sequencing was blood. The rearrangement joined TRBV19 to TRBJ1-2; 7 bases in the junction line up with TRBD1. The clonotype originates from a person aged 18 to 75 in good health. For the CDR3, the sequence is CASRGTVEVNGYTF. The bases read TGTGCCAGTAGGGGGACAGTTGAAGTAAATGGCTACACCTTC.